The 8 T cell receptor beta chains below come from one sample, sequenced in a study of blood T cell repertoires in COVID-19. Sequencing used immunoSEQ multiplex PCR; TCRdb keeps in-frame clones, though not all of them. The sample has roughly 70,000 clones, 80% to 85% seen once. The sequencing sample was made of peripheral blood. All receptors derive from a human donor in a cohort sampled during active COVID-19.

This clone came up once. CDR3 DNA: TGTGCCACCAGTGATATGGACAGCCCCTACGAGCAGTACTTC. Its translation is CATSDMDSPYEQYF. J is TRBJ2-7 and V is TRBV24-1, with D possibly being TRBD1 (6 bases). Trimming removed 3 bases at V and 2 bases at J, with 10 bases between. From germline, CDR1 is KGHDR and CDR2 SFDVKD. CDR3 size: 14 residues.

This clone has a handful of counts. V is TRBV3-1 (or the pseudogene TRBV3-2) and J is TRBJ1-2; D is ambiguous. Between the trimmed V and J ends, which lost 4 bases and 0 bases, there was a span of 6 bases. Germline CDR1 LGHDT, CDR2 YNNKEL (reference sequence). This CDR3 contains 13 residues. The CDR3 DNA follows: TGTGCCAGCAGCCCCGGGACTAACTATGGCTACACCTTC. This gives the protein CASSPGTNYGYTF.

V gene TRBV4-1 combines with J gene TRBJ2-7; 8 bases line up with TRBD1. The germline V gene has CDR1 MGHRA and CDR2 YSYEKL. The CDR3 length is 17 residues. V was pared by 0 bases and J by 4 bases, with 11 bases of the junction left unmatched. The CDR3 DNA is TGCGCCAGCAGCCAAGATGTCCGGACAGGGACGGCTTACGAGCAGTACTTC. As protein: CASSQDVRTGTAYEQYF.

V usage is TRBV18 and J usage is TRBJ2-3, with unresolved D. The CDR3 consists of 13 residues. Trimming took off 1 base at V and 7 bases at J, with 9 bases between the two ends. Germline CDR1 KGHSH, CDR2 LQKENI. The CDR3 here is CASSPRVENTQYF. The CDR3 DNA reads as TGTGCCAGCTCACCACGGGTGGAGAATACGCAGTATTTT.

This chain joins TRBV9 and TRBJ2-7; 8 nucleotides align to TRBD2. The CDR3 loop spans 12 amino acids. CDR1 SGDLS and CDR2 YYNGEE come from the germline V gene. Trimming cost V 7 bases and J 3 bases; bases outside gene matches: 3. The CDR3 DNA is TGTGCCAGCCAGCGGGGGTACTACGAGCAGTACTTC. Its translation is CASQRGYYEQYF. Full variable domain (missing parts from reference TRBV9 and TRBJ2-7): DSGVTQTPKHLITATGQRVTLRCSPRSGDLSVYWYQQSLDQGLQFLIQYYNGEERAKGNILERFSAQQFPDLHSELNLSSLELGDSALYFCASQRGYYEQYFGPGTRLTVT.

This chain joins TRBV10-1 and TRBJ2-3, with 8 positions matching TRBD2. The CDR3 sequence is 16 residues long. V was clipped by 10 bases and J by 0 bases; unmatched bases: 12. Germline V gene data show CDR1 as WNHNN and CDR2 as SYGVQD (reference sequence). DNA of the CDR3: TGCGCCACCATGACAGGACTAGCCCTAAGCACAGATACGCAGTATTTT. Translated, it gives CATMTGLALSTDTQYF.

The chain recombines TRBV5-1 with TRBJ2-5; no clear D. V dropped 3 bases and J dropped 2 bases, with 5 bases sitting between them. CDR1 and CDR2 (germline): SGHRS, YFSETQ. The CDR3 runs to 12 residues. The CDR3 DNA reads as TGCGCCAGCAGCTCATTTCAAGAGACCCAGTACTTC. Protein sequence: CASSSFQETQYF.

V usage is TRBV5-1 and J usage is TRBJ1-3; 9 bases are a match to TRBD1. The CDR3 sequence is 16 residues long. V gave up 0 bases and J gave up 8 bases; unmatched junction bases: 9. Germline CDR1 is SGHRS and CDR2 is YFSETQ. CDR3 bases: TGCGCCAGCAGCTTGGCCCACAGGGGGCCGGGAGACACCATATATTTT. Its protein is CASSLAHRGPGDTIYF.